This T cell receptor beta chain was observed in a study of glioma-infiltrating T cells after dendritic cell vaccination. Overall study context: Dendritic cell vaccine was injected intradermally three times, biweekly.

On this clone itself: Its antigen remains unknown.

The study's findings and limits: Few patients contributed both blood and tumor specimens. Estimated pretreatment TIL content predicted outcome after dendritic cell vaccination.

Amplification used 60 V beta primers and 13 J beta primers. The assay was immunoSEQ multiplex PCR, and TCRdb's table has in-frame clones only and misses some. Here the sample spans roughly 100,000 clones, around 85% being singletons. The germline CDR1 and CDR2 sequences are SGDLS and YYNGEE. The CDR3 is made up of 14 amino acids. The V gene end was trimmed by 4 bases and the J gene end by 6 bases; junction bases not matched to a gene: 9. Sample: blood, taken before dendritic cell vaccination. This TCR came from a human donor with glioblastoma. This chain links TRBV9 with TRBJ2-7; TRBD2 matches 8 bases. CDR3 sequence reads: CASSPTPAGGEQYF. Here the CDR3 DNA reads TGTGCCAGCAGCCCCACCCCCGCGGGAGGCGAGCAGTACTTC.